This entry lists 29 T cell receptor beta chains sequenced from one sample in a study of blood T cell repertoires in COVID-19. Assay used: immunoSEQ multiplex PCR; TCRdb lists only in-frame clones, some missing. The sample consists of approximately 300,000 clones, roughly 91% of them appearing once. Sample: peripheral blood. These receptors all come from a middle-aged man with acute or convalescent COVID-19.

The chain couples TRBV7-2 to TRBJ1-1; 7 bases fit TRBD1. Trimming at V came to 2 bases and at J to 4 bases, leaving 1 base not matched to a gene. The CDR3 has 13 residues. CDR1 and CDR2 from the germline V gene are SGHTA and FQGNSA. The CDR3 region has the DNA TGTGCCAGCAGCTTAAACAGGGGCACTGAAGCTTTCTTT. It codes for CASSLNRGTEAFF.

The chain joins TRBV19 to TRBJ1-2; no definite D call. Germline V CDR1 and CDR2: LNHDA, SQIVND (reference sequence). The ends were cut back, 7 bases at V and 1 base at J, with 10 bases in the middle. The CDR3 runs 13 residues. In DNA form, the CDR3 reads TGTGCCAGTACTACCCAAGTTAACTATGGCTACACCTTC. This sequence encodes CASTTQVNYGYTF.

The chain uses TRBV19 and TRBJ1-2, with 8 bases identical to TRBD1. Trimming at V came to 6 bases and at J to 3 bases, leaving 9 bases not matched to a gene. Germline V gives CDR1 LNHDA, CDR2 SQIVND (reference sequence). CDR3 length: 15 residues. The CDR3 is CASSRGPRRDYGYTF. CDR3 in DNA: TGTGCCAGTAGCAGGGGGCCGAGGCGTGACTATGGCTACACCTTC.

The V call is TRBV6-5, the J call TRBJ1-4, with D unresolved. Germline-derived CDR1 and CDR2 are MNHEY and SVGAGI. V shed 6 bases and J shed 0 bases, with 11 bases lying between them. The CDR3 spans 15 residues. The CDR3 DNA follows: TGTGCCAGCAGAGTTAGTGAGGCAACTAATGAAAAACTGTTTTTT. Protein sequence: CASRVSEATNEKLFF.

V and J are TRBV28 and TRBJ1-2; possible D gene TRBD1, 5 bases. The CDR3 spans 12 residues. Looked up from germline, CDR1 is MDHEN and CDR2 is SYDVKM. The V gene lost 5 bases and the J gene lost 7 bases, with 11 bases spanning the gap. CDR3 nucleotide sequence: TGTGCCAGCAGTCTTTGGCAGGGTGGCTACACCTTC. Translated: CASSLWQGGYTF.

The V call is TRBV4-1, the J call TRBJ2-7; a weak D match, TRBD1 (6 bases). The germline gives CDR1 MGHRA, CDR2 YSYEKL. V was cut by 0 bases and J by 2 bases, with 14 bases left in between. CDR3 length: 16 residues. The CDR3: CASSQEWPDRPYEQYF. The CDR3 region has the DNA TGCGCCAGCAGCCAAGAATGGCCCGACAGGCCCTACGAGCAGTACTTC.

This clone was picked up one time. The chain combines TRBV7-6 with TRBJ1-1; D uncertain. This CDR3 comprises 13 residues. V dropped 2 bases and J dropped 5 bases, with 9 bases sitting between them. CDR1 and CDR2 from the germline V gene are SGHVS and FNYEAQ. CDR3 protein: CASSLNEATEAFF. CDR3 bases: TGTGCCAGCAGCTTAAACGAGGCGACTGAAGCTTTCTTT.

This rearrangement joins TRBV3-1 (or the pseudogene TRBV3-2) to TRBJ2-7, with unresolved D. Germline V lookup: CDR1 LGHDT, CDR2 YNNKEL (reference sequence). The CDR3 extends over 16 amino acids. V lost 0 bases and J lost 3, with 15 bases in between. CDR3 DNA: TGTGCCAGCAGCCAAGATCCCCTTTCTACTGACTACGAGCAGTACTTC. Protein: CASSQDPLSTDYEQYF.

The CDR3 sequence is CASSLGGTGSTDTQYF. In DNA form, the CDR3 reads TGTGCCAGCAGCTTAGGAGGGACTGGTAGCACAGATACGCAGTATTTT. The V gene is TRBV7-8, the J gene TRBJ2-3; possible D gene TRBD2, 6 bases. CDR1 SGHVS and CDR2 FQNEAQ come from the germline V gene. The CDR3 covers 16 residues. Trimming took off 1 base at V and 0 bases at J, with 11 bases between the two ends. The full variable domain, with the rest looked up from reference TRBV7-8 and TRBJ2-3, is GAGVSQSPRYKVAKRGQDVALRCDPISGHVSLFWYQQALGQGPEFLTYFQNEAQLDKSGLPSDRFFAERPEGSVSTLKIQRTQQEDSAVYLCASSLGGTGSTDTQYFGPGTRLTVL.

The chain is built from TRBV10-3 and TRBJ1-1; D is perhaps TRBD1 (6 bases). V was shortened by 7 bases and J by 4 bases, with 16 bases between the two germline ends. This CDR3 is built from 14 residues. Germline CDR1 ENHRY, CDR2 SYGVKD. CDR3 sequence (DNA): TGTGCCATCACCCCTGGGGGGGCTATCACTGAAGCTTTCTTT. Protein sequence: CAITPGGAITEAFF.

This clone appeared a single time. The chain is built from TRBV5-1 and TRBJ1-2; no clear D gene. CDR1 and CDR2 from the germline V gene are SGHRS and YFSETQ. The length of the CDR3 is 14 residues. Trimming left V 0 bases short and J 3 bases short, with 9 bases between. CDR3 loop: CASSLGESYYGYTF. The DNA of the CDR3 is TGCGCCAGCAGCTTGGGAGAGAGCTACTATGGCTACACCTTC.

The chain is built from TRBV6-5 and TRBJ2-3, with D unclear. Germline assignment: CDR1 MNHEY and CDR2 SVGAGI. This CDR3 is 14 amino acids long. Trimming removed 5 bases at V and 2 bases at J, with 11 bases between. In DNA, the CDR3 is TGTGCCAGCAGTCCAGAGGCAGTCACAGATACGCAGTATTTT. This translates into CASSPEAVTDTQYF.

This clone occurred once. The V gene is TRBV4-1, the J gene TRBJ2-3; TRBD2 agrees at 8 bases. This CDR3 region has 18 residues. Germline-derived CDR1 and CDR2 are MGHRA and YSYEKL. J was trimmed by 0 bases and V by 0 bases; bases with no gene match: 8. Here the CDR3 reads CASSQERLAGGSTDTQYF. The CDR3 coding sequence is TGCGCCAGCAGCCAAGAGAGGCTGGCGGGGGGAAGCACAGATACGCAGTATTTT.

CDR3 DNA: TGTGCCAGCATCCTCGACAGGGGTCCCTACAATGAGCAGTTCTTC. It specifies CASILDRGPYNEQFF. The chain carries TRBV6-5 and TRBJ2-1, with TRBD1 matching 8 bases. CDR3 length equals 15 residues. CDR1 is MNHEY and CDR2 is SVGAGI in the germline V gene. V gave up 7 bases and J gave up 2 bases; unmatched junction bases: 7.

This sequence joins TRBV5-1 and TRBJ2-2; D unclear. Germline V lookup: CDR1 SGHRS, CDR2 YFSETQ. Trimming removed 0 bases at V and 5 bases at J, with 11 bases between. CDR3 size: 15 residues. The CDR3 region is CASSLAPAGTGELFF. The CDR3 coding sequence is TGCGCCAGCAGCTTGGCCCCGGCAGGTACCGGGGAGCTGTTTTTT.

This chain uses TRBV7-6 with TRBJ2-7; 8 bases align to TRBD1. CDR1 is SGHVS, CDR2 FNYEAQ, per germline. After removal of 5 bases from V and 2 bases from J, the junction contained 8 bases not matched to a gene. The CDR3 length is 15 residues. CDR3 residues: CASSAGTGPTYEQYF. DNA of the CDR3: TGTGCCAGCAGCGCGGGGACAGGACCTACCTACGAGCAGTACTTC.

The chain joins TRBV7-9 to TRBJ2-1, with D perhaps TRBD2 (6 bases). V was cut by 5 bases and J by 10 bases, with 21 bases left in between. Per the germline V gene, CDR1 is SEHNR and CDR2 is FQNEAQ (reference sequence). The CDR3 is made up of 15 amino acids. CDR3 nucleotide sequence: TGTGCCAGCAGCCCTCCTGGTTTGGGGGGTCGGGAGCAGTTCTTC. Its protein product is CASSPPGLGGREQFF.

This sequence joins TRBV12-3 or TRBV12-4 and TRBJ2-4; a possible D gene is TRBD2 (7 bases). The CDR3 contains 12 residues. V lost 6 bases to trimming and J lost 7 bases, with 10 bases between them. CDR3 nucleotides: TGTGCCAGCAGGGGAGGGGGGAACATTCAGTACTTC. Amino acid sequence: CASRGGGNIQYF.

Written as DNA, the CDR3 is TGTGCCAGCAGCTCCAACTTAGGTGGGCACTCTGGAAACACCATATATTTT. Encoded protein: CASSSNLGGHSGNTIYF. The V call is TRBV5-6, the J call TRBJ1-3; D is uncertain. The CDR3 runs to 17 residues. Germline V CDR1 and CDR2: SGHDT, YYEEEE. Trimming shortened V by 3 bases and J by 0 bases, and 16 bases separated the two germline ends.

This chain links TRBV2 with TRBJ1-2; 10 nucleotides line up with TRBD1. The CDR3 covers 14 residues. Germline V gene lookup returns CDR1 SNHLY and CDR2 FYNNEI. After removal of 9 bases from V and 7 bases from J, the junction contained 11 bases not matched to a gene. The CDR3 here is CARAYGTGDSGYTF. The CDR3 DNA reads as TGTGCCAGAGCTTACGGGACAGGGGATTCTGGCTACACCTTC.

V and J are TRBV30 and TRBJ2-2, with 7 bases fitting TRBD1. J gave up 2 bases and V 1 base, and 7 bases lay outside the gene matches. CDR1 and CDR2 from the germline V gene are GTSNPN and SVGIG (reference sequence). The CDR3 consists of 16 residues. For the CDR3, the DNA is TGTGCCTGGAGTGAAGGCACAGGGGTCAACACCGGGGAGCTGTTTTTT. As protein: CAWSEGTGVNTGELFF.

This clone was detected once. The V and J genes are TRBV6-6 and TRBJ1-6, with D possibly being TRBD1 (5 bases). The CDR3 runs 16 residues. The germline CDR1 and CDR2 sequences are MNHNY and SVGAGI (reference sequence). With 2 bases removed from V and 3 bases from J, the gap between germline ends came to 11 bases. This CDR3 reads CASSYRGGDYNSPLHF. Here the CDR3 DNA reads TGTGCCAGCAGTTACCGGGGGGGGGACTATAATTCACCCCTCCACTTT.

J is TRBJ2-1 and V is TRBV11-1; 12 nucleotides match TRBD2. Germline V lookup: CDR1 SGHAT, CDR2 FQDESV (reference sequence). V lost 4 bases, J lost 7 bases, and 5 bases stayed unmatched. The CDR3 has 15 residues. The CDR3 sequence is CASSSGTSGRNEQFF. Here the CDR3 DNA reads TGTGCCAGCAGCTCCGGGACTAGCGGGCGAAATGAGCAGTTCTTC.

V gene TRBV19 combines with J gene TRBJ2-7; 7 nucleotides align to TRBD1. The CDR3 has 15 amino acids. With 6 bases clipped from V and 1 base from J, the junction kept 9 bases outside the gene matches. The V gene's germline CDR1 is LNHDA and CDR2 SQIVND (reference sequence). The CDR3 DNA reads TGTGCCAGTAGCCCCGGGACAGCTGAGTCCTACGAGCAGTACTTC. It codes for CASSPGTAESYEQYF.

This sequence joins TRBV4-1 and TRBJ2-3; TRBD2 matches 10 bases. The CDR3 totals 15 residues. CDR1 and CDR2 from the germline V gene are MGHRA and YSYEKL. V lost 1 base to trimming and J lost 8 bases; unmatched junction nucleotides: 6. The CDR3 bases are TGCGCCAGCAGCCAAGGCGCTAGCGGGGGACGTACGCAGTATTTT. Protein: CASSQGASGGRTQYF.

V gene TRBV11-2 combines with J gene TRBJ2-1, with D possibly TRBD2 on 5 matching bases. Trimming stripped 1 base from V and 12 bases from J, with 16 bases between. Germline loops: CDR1 SGHAT, CDR2 FQNNGV. This CDR3 region has 14 residues. As DNA, the CDR3 is TGTGCCAGCAGCTTAGTAACCGGGGTAGGTGTGCAGTTCTTC. It encodes CASSLVTGVGVQFF. The whole variable domain, filled in from reference TRBV11-2 and TRBJ2-1, reads EAGVAQSPRYKIIEKRQSVAFWCNPISGHATLYWYQQILGQGPKLLIQFQNNGVVDDSQLPKDRFSAERLKGVDSTLKIQPAKLEDSAVYLCASSLVTGVGVQFFGPGTRLTVL.

The chain is built from TRBV7-2 and TRBJ1-2; TRBD1 is a possible D gene (6 bases). Germline CDR1 SGHTA, CDR2 FQGNSA. With 5 bases removed from V and 4 bases from J, the gap between germline ends came to 11 bases. The CDR3 length is 13 residues. This CDR3 reads CASSVQGFYGYTF. CDR3 nucleotides: TGTGCCAGCAGCGTACAGGGCTTCTATGGCTACACCTTC.

The genes are TRBV7-9 and TRBJ1-2; D unresolved. V was trimmed by 0 bases and J by 2 bases, leaving 10 bases between them. This CDR3 has 15 amino acids. Looked up from germline, CDR1 is SEHNR and CDR2 is FQNEAQ (reference sequence). DNA for the CDR3: TGTGCCAGCAGCTTAGCCATTCGGGAGAACTATGGCTACACCTTC. Amino acid sequence: CASSLAIRENYGYTF.

The chain uses TRBV3-1 (or the pseudogene TRBV3-2) and TRBJ2-4; 10 nucleotides align to TRBD1. Germline V gene sequence: CDR1 LGHDT, CDR2 YNNKEL (reference sequence). The CDR3 has 14 residues. The V and J ends lost 4 bases and 8 bases, in that order; junction bases with no gene match: 5. CDR3 sequence reads: CASSPWGTGDIQYF. The CDR3 DNA reads TGTGCCAGCAGCCCCTGGGGGACAGGGGACATTCAGTACTTC.